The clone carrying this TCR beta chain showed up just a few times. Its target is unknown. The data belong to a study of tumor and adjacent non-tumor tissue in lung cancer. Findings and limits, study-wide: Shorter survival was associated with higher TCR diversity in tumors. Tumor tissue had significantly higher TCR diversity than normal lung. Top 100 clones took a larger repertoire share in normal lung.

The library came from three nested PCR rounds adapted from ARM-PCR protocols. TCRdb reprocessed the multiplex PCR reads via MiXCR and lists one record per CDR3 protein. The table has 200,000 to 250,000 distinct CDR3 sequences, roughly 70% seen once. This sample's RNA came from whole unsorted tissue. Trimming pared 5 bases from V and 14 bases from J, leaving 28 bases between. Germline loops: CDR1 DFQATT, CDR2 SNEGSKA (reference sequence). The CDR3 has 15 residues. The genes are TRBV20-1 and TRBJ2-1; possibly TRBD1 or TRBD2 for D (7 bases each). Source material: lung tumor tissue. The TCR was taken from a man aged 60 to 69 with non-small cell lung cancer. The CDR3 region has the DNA TGCAGTGCTCGGGGGGTGGCAGGGGGGGGATTTTTGGAGTTCTTC. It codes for CSARGVAGGGFLEFF.